A single sample gave rise to the 25 T cell receptor beta chains below, sequenced in a study of CD8 T cells in Susac syndrome (dated by TCRdb to between 2019 and 2020). The library was built by means of the immunoSEQ multiplex PCR assay. RNA was extracted with the RNeasy kit and roughly 0.45 to 1 ug was reverse transcribed using random hexamers. TCRdb handled the public reads itself, with Q25 trimming in fastp and clone calling in MiXCR, and kept productive beta chains. CDR3 protein sequences are deduplicated, and each keeps its most common genes and DNA. For this sample there are 150,000 to 200,000 distinct CDR3 sequences; 80% to 95% appear just once. Of the sample, more than 0.11% falls within the top ten clones. Specimen: CD4+ T cells from PBMCs. The receptors originated from a human donor in good health.

This chain joins TRBV7-2 and TRBJ1-1; 9 bases match TRBD1. Losses at the gene ends were 2 bases for V and 2 bases for J; bases not matched to a gene: 3. CDR3 length: 15 residues. Germline V lookup: CDR1 SGHTA, CDR2 FQGNSA. The CDR3 coding sequence is TGTGCCAGCAGCTTAATACAGGGGGCAAACACTGAAGCTTTCTTT. Translated: CASSLIQGANTEAFF.

The chain carries TRBV5-1 and TRBJ1-2; 7 nucleotides match TRBD1. Germline-derived CDR1 and CDR2 are SGHRS and YFSETQ. V trimming: 0 bases; J trimming: 7 bases; junction bases outside the gene matches: 12. The CDR3 length is 16 residues. CDR3 bases: TGCGCCAGCAGCTTGGTCGGCCCAGGGGGGAAAGTTGGCTACACCTTC. It translates to CASSLVGPGGKVGYTF.

The rearrangement links TRBV20-1 to TRBJ2-5; TRBD2 aligns across 9 bases. V was clipped by 4 bases and J by 1 base; unmatched bases: 10. In germline, CDR1 is DFQATT, CDR2 SNEGSKA (reference sequence). The CDR3 runs to 16 residues. CDR3 DNA: TGCAGTGCTAACAACCCTGGGACTAGCAGCCAAGAGACCCAGTACTTC. Encoded protein: CSANNPGTSSQETQYF.

The V call is TRBV23-1, the J call TRBJ2-7; perhaps TRBD1 as D (6 bases). TRBV23-1 has ORF status, its function being uncertain. V was clipped by 4 bases and J by 3 bases, with 16 bases between them. The CDR3 sequence is 15 residues long. In DNA form, the CDR3 reads TGCGCCAGCAGTCTCCCGGGACACAGCTTCTACGAGCAGTACTTC. Protein sequence: CASSLPGHSFYEQYF.

The chain has TRBV19 and TRBJ2-7, with D uncertain. The germline V gene encodes CDR1 LNHDA and CDR2 SQIVND (reference sequence). V lost 4 bases to trimming and J lost 3 bases, with 7 bases between them. The CDR3 is 12 amino acids. Here the CDR3 DNA reads TGTGCCAGTAGTACCGGCCGCTACGAGCAGTACTTC. Translated, it gives CASSTGRYEQYF.

The V gene is TRBV29-1, the J gene TRBJ2-3; 9 nucleotides agree with TRBD1. CDR3 length: 15 amino acids. Germline V CDR1 and CDR2: SQVTM, ANQGSEA. Unmatched junction bases numbered 9, after V lost 5 bases and J lost 3 bases. CDR3 coding DNA: TGCAGCGTTAACACAGGGGGCGATAGTACAGATACGCAGTATTTT. Amino acid sequence: CSVNTGGDSTDTQYF.

The chain uses TRBV7-9 and TRBJ2-4, with D unclear. The V and J ends lost 1 base and 8 bases respectively, with 6 bases between them. CDR3 length: 12 residues. Germline lookup yields CDR1 SEHNR and CDR2 FQNEAQ (reference sequence). CDR3 bases: TGTGCCAGCAGCTTAGTTGAGGACATTCAGTACTTC. It specifies CASSLVEDIQYF. Complete variable domain (other parts from reference TRBV7-9 and TRBJ2-4): DTGVSQNPRHKITKRGQNVTFRCDPISEHNRLYWYRQTLGQGPEFLTYFQNEAQLEKSRLLSDRFSAERPKGSFSTLEIQRTEQGDSAMYLCASSLVEDIQYFGAGTRLSVL.

V gene TRBV27 combines with J gene TRBJ1-2; perhaps TRBD1 as D (5 bases). The CDR3 runs to 13 residues. Germline V lookup: CDR1 MNHEY, CDR2 SMNVEV (reference sequence). With 5 bases removed from V and 1 base from J, the gap between germline ends came to 8 bases. CDR3 sequence reads: CASSQQVNYGYTF. The CDR3 nucleotides are TGTGCCAGCAGTCAACAGGTTAACTATGGCTACACCTTC.

This chain joins TRBV5-1 and TRBJ2-7; 8 bases agree with TRBD1. This CDR3 contains 14 residues. CDR1 is SGHRS, CDR2 YFSETQ, per germline. The V segment lost 7 bases and the J segment 5 bases; nucleotides outside the gene matches: 11. Here the CDR3 reads CASGYMTGVDEQYF. The CDR3 DNA is TGCGCCAGCGGCTATATGACAGGGGTCGACGAGCAGTACTTC.

This chain joins TRBV6-1 and TRBJ2-7, with 9 bases aligning to TRBD1. Germline loops: CDR1 MNHNS, CDR2 SASEGT. The V gene end was trimmed by 10 bases and the J gene end by 2 bases; junction bases not matched to a gene: 9. The CDR3 consists of 14 residues. The CDR3 is CATSGRQGAYEQYF. The CDR3 region has the DNA TGTGCCACCTCAGGGAGACAGGGGGCCTACGAGCAGTACTTC.

This chain connects TRBV4-1 to TRBJ2-7; possible D gene TRBD2, 6 bases. The CDR3 totals 13 residues. V dropped 4 bases and J dropped 6 bases, with 13 bases sitting between them. The germline V gene has CDR1 MGHRA and CDR2 YSYEKL. The CDR3 protein is CASSPREFGEQYF. The CDR3 DNA sequence: TGCGCCAGCAGCCCCCGGGAGTTTGGCGAGCAGTACTTC.

The chain carries TRBV28 and TRBJ2-5; 7 bases align to TRBD2. V gave up 5 bases and J gave up 2 bases; unmatched junction bases: 8. The CDR3 runs to 15 residues. Germline V CDR1 and CDR2: MDHEN, SYDVKM. The CDR3 sequence: CASSRRLASQETQYF. As DNA, the CDR3 is TGTGCCAGCAGTCGTAGACTAGCTAGTCAAGAGACCCAGTACTTC. The entire variable domain, with the rest obtained from reference TRBV28 and TRBJ2-5, is as follows: DVKVTQSSRYLVKRTGEKVFLECVQDMDHENMFWYRQDPGLGLRLIYFSYDVKMKEKGDIPEGYSVSREKKERFSLILESASTNQTSMYLCASSRRLASQETQYFGPGTRLLVL.

This clonotype was recorded once. V and J are TRBV20-1 and TRBJ2-3, with a weak D call TRBD1 (5 bases). Between the trimmed V and J ends, which lost 3 bases and 0 bases, there was a span of 10 bases. CDR1 is DFQATT and CDR2 is SNEGSKA in the germline V gene (reference sequence). The CDR3 is 14 amino acids. The CDR3 loop reads CSASVSGSTDTQYF. The DNA of the CDR3 is TGCAGTGCTAGCGTGTCAGGGAGCACAGATACGCAGTATTTT.

This chain joins TRBV9 and TRBJ1-5; unclear D gene. The CDR3 runs 15 residues. The germline CDR1 and CDR2 sequences are SGDLS and YYNGEE. V was clipped by 4 bases and J by 1 base, with 12 bases between them. CDR3 amino acids: CASSPQGMSNQPQHF. The CDR3 DNA reads TGTGCCAGCAGCCCCCAAGGAATGAGCAATCAGCCCCAGCATTTT.

V and J are TRBV5-6 and TRBJ2-3; 8 bases are a match to TRBD2. The CDR3 sequence is 14 residues long. V shed 2 bases and J 5 bases; nucleotides not matched to a gene: 4. Germline V gene data show CDR1 as SGHDT and CDR2 as YYEEEE. The CDR3 reads CASSFSSGLDTQYF. CDR3 sequence (DNA): TGTGCCAGCAGCTTCTCTAGCGGGTTAGATACGCAGTATTTT. The full variable domain, in which reference TRBV5-6 and TRBJ2-3 provide the parts outside the CDR3, is DAGVTQSPTHLIKTRGQQVTLRCSPKSGHDTVSWYQQALGQGPQFIFQYYEEEERQRGNFPDRFSGHQFPNYSSELNVNALLLGDSALYLCASSFSSGLDTQYFGPGTRLTVL.

The chain recombines TRBV5-1 with TRBJ2-7, with D uncertain. The CDR3 totals 12 residues. Germline values: CDR1 SGHRS, CDR2 YFSETQ. Trimming removed 5 bases at V and 5 bases at J, with 11 bases between. DNA of the CDR3: TGCGCCAGCAGTCGTGAGTGGCACGAGCAGTACTTC. Encoded protein: CASSREWHEQYF. Using reference TRBV5-1 and TRBJ2-7 for the parts outside the CDR3, the full variable domain is KAGVTQTPRYLIKTRGQQVTLSCSPISGHRSVSWYQQTPGQGLQFLFEYFSETQRNKGNFPGRFSGRQFSNSRSEMNVSTLELGDSALYLCASSREWHEQYFGPGTRLTVT.

The chain combines TRBV9 with TRBJ2-7, with 7 bases fitting TRBD2. Germline assignment: CDR1 SGDLS and CDR2 YYNGEE. V was pared by 1 base and J by 2 bases, with 3 bases of the junction left unmatched. The CDR3 sequence is 14 residues long. CDR3 protein: CASSVLAEPYEQYF. In DNA form, the CDR3 reads TGTGCCAGCAGCGTACTAGCGGAGCCCTACGAGCAGTACTTC.

This clonotype was observed once. The J gene is TRBJ1-2, the V gene TRBV6-1; the D gene is possibly TRBD1 (5 bases). V lost 6 bases to trimming and J lost 6 bases, with 14 bases between them. This CDR3 comprises 13 residues. CDR1 and CDR2 (germline): MNHNS, SASEGT. CDR3 in amino acids: CASRGAGYHGYTF. CDR3 nucleotide sequence: TGTGCCAGCAGAGGAGCAGGGTATCATGGCTACACCTTC.

V gene TRBV6-5 combines with J gene TRBJ2-1; TRBD2 aligns across 8 bases. The CDR3 is 17 amino acids. The germline V gene has CDR1 MNHEY and CDR2 SVGAGI. Unmatched junction bases numbered 14, after V lost 6 bases and J lost 4 bases. CDR3 coding DNA: TGTGCCAGCAGCTACCCAGGAGGTGCGGGGGGTTACAATGAGCAGTTCTTC. Translating it yields CASSYPGGAGGYNEQFF.

The genes are TRBV4-1 and TRBJ2-7, with 7 bases lining up with TRBD1. CDR1 is MGHRA, CDR2 YSYEKL, per germline. The V gene end was trimmed by 1 base and the J gene end by 0 bases; junction bases not matched to a gene: 9. The CDR3 loop spans 17 amino acids. CDR3 sequence: CASSQAMTGTLSYEQYF. The CDR3 nucleotides are TGCGCCAGCAGCCAAGCAATGACAGGGACCCTCTCCTACGAGCAGTACTTC.

The chain recombines TRBV27 with TRBJ2-7; a weak D match, TRBD1 (6 bases). Germline values: CDR1 MNHEY, CDR2 SMNVEV (reference sequence). The CDR3 covers 15 residues. V was cut by 5 bases and J by 0 bases, with 14 bases left in between. For the CDR3, the DNA is TGTGCCAGCAGTACCCAGGGGTATAGCTCCTACGAGCAGTACTTC. Residues: CASSTQGYSSYEQYF.

The chain combines TRBV29-1 with TRBJ2-6; weak D call: TRBD1 (5 bases). From germline, CDR1 is SQVTM and CDR2 ANQGSEA. Trimming took 1 base from V and 4 from J, leaving 11 bases between them. The CDR3 consists of 15 residues. CDR3 amino acids: CSVEVQGKGANVLTF. In DNA, the CDR3 is TGCAGCGTTGAAGTGCAGGGCAAAGGGGCCAACGTCCTGACTTTC.

This clonotype is a singleton in its sample. The chain recombines TRBV20-1 with TRBJ2-6, with 12 bases matching TRBD1. Germline CDR1 is DFQATT and CDR2 is SNEGSKA (reference sequence). This CDR3 region has 17 residues. V trimming: 3 bases; J trimming: 4 bases; junction bases outside the gene matches: 7. DNA for the CDR3: TGCAGTGCTAGCAGGGGACAGGGGGCGGGGGGGGCCAACGTCCTGACTTTC. This encodes CSASRGQGAGGANVLTF.

V gene TRBV18 combines with J gene TRBJ1-5; TRBD1 might be the D (5 bases). The V end lost 3 bases, the J end lost 3 bases, and 9 bases lay between the germline ends. The CDR3 runs to 14 residues. The V gene's germline CDR1 is KGHSH and CDR2 LQKENI. The CDR3 loop is CASSPTESNQPQHF. CDR3 sequence (DNA): TGTGCCAGCTCACCGACAGAGTCCAATCAGCCCCAGCATTTT.

The chain recombines TRBV12-3 or TRBV12-4 with TRBJ2-7; no clear D gene. The ends were cut back, 5 bases at V and 3 bases at J, with 11 bases in the middle. The CDR3 has 13 residues. CDR3 protein: CASSPGPLYEQYF. The DNA for the CDR3 is TGTGCCAGCAGTCCGGGCCCTCTCTACGAGCAGTACTTC.